This T cell receptor (gamma chain) originates from a study of gamma-delta T cells after stem cell transplantation. TCRdb re-called clones from the RT-PCR reads using CATT. This sample has approximately 1,900 gamma-chain clones, with about 2.1% found just once. The CDR3 loop spans 16 amino acids. The V and J ends lost 0 bases and 8 bases, in that order; junction bases with no gene match: 4. The germline V gene has CDR1 GITISATS and CDR2 ISYDGTV (reference sequence). This clone showed up just a few times. A read error is possible here, since a much larger clone lies one base away. The TCR sequence derives from a human donor. It is not recorded whose cells these are; they may come from a transplant donor. The source material was gamma-delta T cells. This chain links TRGV9 with TRGJP. The CDR3 reads CALWEVPKLGKKIKVF. The CDR3 region has the DNA TGTGCCTTGTGGGAGGTGCCCAAGTTGGGCAAAAAAATCAAGGTATTT.